The clone carrying this T cell receptor beta chain was picked up one time. This record comes from a study of blood T cell repertoires in COVID-19. Study-wide context: T cells, B-cell-depleted T cells, or PBMCs provided the cDNA or gDNA that served as material.

Per the original methods: Counts of nucleated cells, estimated from reference gene primer amplification, were obtained. Using immunoSEQ multiplex PCR, the repertoire was profiled, and TCRdb retains in-frame clones only, with some absent. The DNA gave D and trimming, while V, J and clone size come from that table. The repertoire holds approximately 350,000 clones, with about 89% as singletons. This TCR came from a woman in her 30s with COVID-19, enrolled during active disease. The sequenced sample was peripheral blood.

The CDR3 nucleotides read TGTGCCAGCAGTCCTTCCAGGGCGGATCAGCCCCAGCATTTT. Translating gives CASSPSRADQPQHF. This chain uses TRBV27 with TRBJ1-5; D might be TRBD1 (5 bases). The V end was cut by 5 bases, the J end by 5 bases, with 13 bases between. CDR1 and CDR2 (germline): MNHEY, SMNVEV (reference sequence). CDR3 length: 14 residues.